This entry is about one T cell receptor (beta chain). These data originate in a study of blood T cell repertoires in COVID-19. Assay used: immunoSEQ multiplex PCR; TCRdb lists only in-frame clones, some missing. The table includes 400,000 or so clones, around 90% detected once. The CDR3 has 16 residues. Trimming pared 3 bases from V and 1 base from J, leaving 16 bases between. Germline V gene lookup returns CDR1 DFQATT and CDR2 SNEGSKA (reference sequence). Sequencing input: peripheral blood. The receptor was isolated from a human donor in a cohort sampled during active COVID-19. The V call is TRBV20-1, the J call TRBJ1-5, with D hard to call. The CDR3: CSASALEEGSNQPQHF. The CDR3 nucleotides read TGCAGTGCTAGTGCCTTGGAGGAGGGAAGCAATCAGCCCCAGCATTTT.